The 19 T cell receptor beta chains listed next were all sequenced from one sample in a study of shared clonotypes between healthy human individuals. Assay used: immunoSEQ multiplex PCR; TCRdb lists only in-frame clones, some missing. Of about 770,000 clones in the sample, roughly 72% were seen once. Sequencing was carried out using memory CD4+ T cells sorted from blood. Subset noted: CD45RA-negative fraction. Every receptor here comes from a woman in her twenties or thirties in good health.

The J gene is TRBJ1-1, the V gene TRBV10-2; D remains unclear. Per germline, CDR1 WSHSY and CDR2 SAAADI. This CDR3 is 10 amino acids long. Trimming left V 11 bases short and J 5 bases short, with 9 bases between. Here the CDR3 DNA reads TGCGCCTCCGCCAGGACTGAAGCTTTCTTT. This codes for CASARTEAFF.

This chain uses TRBV4-1 with TRBJ2-7; tentatively, D is TRBD2 (5 bases). CDR1 MGHRA and CDR2 YSYEKL come from the germline V gene. This CDR3 spans 15 amino acids. The V gene lost 2 bases and the J gene lost 3 bases, with 14 bases spanning the gap. The CDR3, as DNA: TGCGCCAGCAGCCAACAAACCCCGGCGGGCTACGAGCAGTACTTC. This encodes CASSQQTPAGYEQYF.

The V gene is TRBV9, the J gene TRBJ1-1; tentatively, D is TRBD1 (5 bases). This CDR3 comprises 13 residues. The V gene's germline CDR1 is SGDLS and CDR2 YYNGEE. V was trimmed by 6 bases and J by 10 bases, leaving 19 bases between them. DNA of the CDR3: TGTGCCAGCAACCTACAAGGGGAGGGACGAGCTTTCTTT. This encodes CASNLQGEGRAFF.

The chain links TRBV10-3 to TRBJ2-7; TRBD1 might be the D (6 bases). The CDR3 runs to 12 residues. Germline CDR1 is ENHRY and CDR2 is SYGVKD. The germline V and J ends were trimmed by 4 bases and 4 bases, with 8 bases remaining between them. The CDR3 region is CAISGTAYEQYF. Written as DNA, the CDR3 is TGTGCCATCAGTGGGACAGCATACGAGCAGTACTTC.

V gene TRBV6-4 combines with J gene TRBJ2-2; D perhaps matches TRBD2 (6 bases). CDR1 is MRHNA, CDR2 SNTAGT, per germline. The CDR3 contains 13 residues. V lost 4 bases, J lost 10 bases, and 13 bases lay in between. The CDR3 loop reads CASSGDGGAELFF. The CDR3 nucleotides are TGTGCCAGCAGTGGTGATGGAGGGGCGGAGCTGTTTTTT.

This chain uses TRBV5-1 with TRBJ2-3; 9 bases are a match to TRBD1. CDR1 is SGHRS and CDR2 is YFSETQ in the germline V gene. This CDR3 spans 14 amino acids. J was trimmed by 5 bases and V by 1 base; bases with no gene match: 2. The CDR3 region is CASSLRTGEDTQYF. As DNA, the CDR3 is TGCGCCAGCAGCTTGCGGACAGGGGAAGATACGCAGTATTTT.

The CDR3 protein is CASSRPRQQYNEQFF. The CDR3 nucleotides are TGTGCCAGCAGCCGACCCCGACAGCAATACAATGAGCAGTTCTTC. The chain joins TRBV7-9 to TRBJ2-1, with TRBD1 as a possible D gene (5 bases). V was cut by 5 bases and J by 4 bases, with 15 bases left in between. This CDR3 is built from 15 residues. Germline CDR1 and CDR2: SEHNR and FQNEAQ (reference sequence).

This sequence joins TRBV29-1 and TRBJ1-4; 7 nucleotides agree with TRBD1. The CDR3 sequence is 13 residues long. Trimming took 6 bases from V and 8 from J; bases not matched to a gene: 9. Germline loops: CDR1 SQVTM, CDR2 ANQGSEA. The CDR3 reads CSVSDRAFEKLFF. CDR3 nucleotides: TGCAGCGTCTCTGACAGGGCTTTCGAAAAACTGTTTTTT.

The chain uses TRBV28 and TRBJ2-5, with D perhaps TRBD2 (6 bases). The DNA end favors TRBJ2-7, so the J call may be wrong. CDR3 length equals 14 residues. CDR1 is MDHEN and CDR2 is SYDVKM in the germline V gene. CDR3 loop: CASSQGLPPYEQYF. CDR3 sequence (DNA): TGTGCCAGCAGCCAGGGACTCCCTCCCTACGAGCAGTACTTC.

This clone was counted only a few times. This chain uses TRBV7-6 with TRBJ2-5; D tentatively fits TRBD1 or TRBD2 (5 bases each). Between the trimmed V and J ends, which lost 5 bases and 4 bases, there was a span of 20 bases. Germline CDR1 SGHVS, CDR2 FNYEAQ. The CDR3 length is 16 residues. The CDR3 sequence is CASSAYGPTGGETQYF. DNA of the CDR3: TGTGCCAGCAGCGCCTATGGACCTACTGGGGGAGAGACCCAGTACTTC.

This clone was observed a handful of times. This chain connects TRBV7-7 to TRBJ2-1, with a possible D match to TRBD2 (5 bases). The CDR3 consists of 14 residues. The V end was cut by 1 base, the J end by 3 bases, with 7 bases between. CDR1 is SSHAT, CDR2 FNYEAQ, per germline (reference sequence). The CDR3 loop is CASSLDGVYNEQFF. Here the CDR3 DNA reads TGTGCCAGCAGCTTAGACGGGGTCTACAATGAGCAGTTCTTC.

V gene TRBV5-4 combines with J gene TRBJ2-2; D is perhaps TRBD1 or TRBD2 (5 bases each). V dropped 6 bases and J dropped 5 bases, with 20 bases sitting between them. The length of the CDR3 is 16 residues. The germline CDR1 and CDR2 sequences are SGHNT and YYREEE (reference sequence). For the CDR3, the DNA is TGTGCCAGCACCATGGGGGATCTCCGGCATACCGGGGAGCTGTTTTTT. This codes for CASTMGDLRHTGELFF.

This clone was recorded only once. The chain has TRBV5-6 and TRBJ1-2; no reliable D call. V lost 4 bases, J lost 8 bases, and 12 bases lay in between. There are 12 residues in the CDR3. Germline values: CDR1 SGHDT, CDR2 YYEEEE. The CDR3 sequence: CASSTIFLGYTF. Here the CDR3 DNA reads TGTGCCAGCAGCACAATTTTCTTGGGCTACACCTTC.

This clone has only one observation. The chain joins TRBV30 to TRBJ2-1; the match to TRBD2 covers 10 bases. CDR3 length: 15 amino acids. J lost 8 bases, V lost 5 bases, and 12 bases had no gene match. Germline V CDR1 and CDR2: GTSNPN, SVGIG (reference sequence). In DNA, the CDR3 is TGTGCCTGGGAGGACCCTAGCGGGAGATCAGATGAGCAGTTCTTC. Amino acids: CAWEDPSGRSDEQFF. The full variable domain, rest sourced from reference TRBV30 and TRBJ2-1, is SQTIHQWPATLVQPVGSPLSLECTVEGTSNPNLYWYRQAAGRGLQLLFYSVGIGQISSEVPQNLSASRPQDRQFILSSKKLLLSDSGFYLCAWEDPSGRSDEQFFGPGTRLTVL.

The chain carries TRBV28 and TRBJ2-7; 13 bases are shared with TRBD2. Losses at the gene ends were 10 bases for V and 3 bases for J; bases not matched to a gene: 3. The V gene's germline CDR1 is MDHEN and CDR2 SYDVKM. The CDR3 covers 13 residues. Here the CDR3 reads CATGTSGIYEQYF. In nucleotides, the CDR3 is TGTGCCACGGGGACTAGCGGGATCTACGAGCAGTACTTC.

The V gene is TRBV4-2, the J gene TRBJ2-3, with a weak D call TRBD2 (6 bases). V lost 0 bases and J lost 4, with 20 bases in between. The germline V gene encodes CDR1 LGHNA and CDR2 YNFKEQ. This CDR3 contains 18 residues. The CDR3 region is CASSQEGPGGVPPDTQYF. DNA for the CDR3: TGTGCCAGCAGCCAAGAGGGGCCGGGCGGGGTTCCCCCAGATACGCAGTATTTT.

The chain has TRBV4-1 and TRBJ2-1; 9 bases line up with TRBD2. The CDR3 runs 16 residues. V lost 1 base, J lost 3 bases, and 4 bases stayed unmatched. Germline CDR1 and CDR2: MGHRA and YSYEKL. In DNA form, the CDR3 reads TGCGCCAGCAGCCAAGGTGCGACTAGCGGCTACAATGAGCAGTTCTTC. This translates into CASSQGATSGYNEQFF.

V gene TRBV6-4 combines with J gene TRBJ1-2; perhaps TRBD1 as D (5 bases). There are 15 residues in the CDR3. CDR1 and CDR2 (germline): MRHNA, SNTAGT. V was pared by 8 bases and J by 0 bases, with 16 bases between. CDR3 protein: CASPDGQQPNYGYTF. In DNA, the CDR3 is TGTGCCAGCCCAGATGGACAACAACCTAACTATGGCTACACCTTC.

A note on this clone: At the DNA level, this CDR3 is encoded by other sequences in the same sample as well. The V and J genes are TRBV5-1 and TRBJ1-2; D not certain. This CDR3 has 14 residues. Trimming cost V 0 bases and J 5 bases, with 11 bases left between them. Germline V gives CDR1 SGHRS, CDR2 YFSETQ. The CDR3 here is CASSLEGSLYGYTF. The DNA for the CDR3 is TGCGCCAGCAGCTTGGAGGGTTCCTTATATGGCTACACCTTC. Based on the CDR3 plus reference TRBV5-1 and TRBJ1-2, the full variable domain is KAGVTQTPRYLIKTRGQQVTLSCSPISGHRSVSWYQQTPGQGLQFLFEYFSETQRNKGNFPGRFSGRQFSNSRSEMNVSTLELGDSALYLCASSLEGSLYGYTFGSGTRLTVV.